The 18 T cell receptor beta chains below come from one sample, sequenced in a study of liver allograft versus peripheral blood T cells. In the study overall: Recipients' peripheral blood T cell receptor repertoires were compared with those in transplanted livers.

TCRdb fed the reads into MiXCR, producing one record per CDR3 protein. The table has some 2,700 distinct CDR3 sequences, roughly 17% seen once. Receptors were obtained from a human patient who had a liver transplant. These T cells may partly come from the graft donor.

As regards this clonotype: A read error may be the cause here, since a much bigger clone is one base away. The rearrangement joins TRBV13 to TRBJ2-7, with a possible D match to TRBD2 (6 bases). Germline V gives CDR1 PRHDT, CDR2 FYEKMQ (reference sequence). CDR3 length equals 12 residues. Written as DNA, the CDR3 is TGTGCCAGCAGCTTAGCATGCGGGGAGCTGTACTTC. The encoded protein is CASSLACGELYF.

Within the sample, this clonotype is large (0.1 to 1%). The chain recombines TRBV6-5 with TRBJ1-3, with D unresolved. Between the trimmed V and J ends, which lost 5 bases and 0 bases, there was a span of 11 bases. The CDR3 consists of 15 residues. Germline CDR1 is MNHEY and CDR2 is SVGAGI. CDR3 amino acids: CASSLTAGSGNTIYF. The CDR3 region has the DNA TGTGCCAGCAGTCTGACGGCGGGCTCTGGAAACACCATATATTTT.

This clonotype was picked up many times. The chain joins TRBV13 to TRBJ2-7, with TRBD2 matching over 8 bases. The V segment lost 0 bases and the J segment 12 bases; nucleotides outside the gene matches: 10. Germline V gene data show CDR1 as PRHDT and CDR2 as FYEKMQ (reference sequence). The CDR3 has 14 residues. CDR3 bases: TGTGCCAGCAGCTTAGGACTCGATTCGGGGGGGGGGTACTTC. It translates to CASSLGLDSGGGYF. Combining the CDR3 with reference TRBV13 and TRBJ2-7 gives the whole variable domain AAGVIQSPRHLIKEKRETATLKCYPIPRHDTVYWYQQGPGQDPQFLISFYEKMQSDKGSIPDRFSAQQFSDYHSELNMSSLELGDSALYFCASSLGLDSGGGYFGPGTRLTVT.

About this clonotype itself: With only one base between it and a far larger clone, this is likely a read error. V is TRBV29-1 and J is TRBJ2-1; TRBD1 matches 10 bases. Unmatched junction bases numbered 16, after V lost 7 bases and J lost 10 bases. Germline V lookup: CDR1 SQVTM, CDR2 ANQGSEA. The CDR3 is 15 amino acids. The CDR3 region has the DNA TGCAGCGCGCTGCTCGGGACAGGGGTATACTACGAGCAGTTCTTC. Its translation is CSALLGTGVYYEQFF.

In its sample, this clonotype was seen a few times. The V call is TRBV12-3 or TRBV12-4, the J call TRBJ2-7; 7 bases are a match to TRBD1. CDR3 length equals 16 residues. V trimming: 4 bases; J trimming: 2 bases; junction bases outside the gene matches: 11. The CDR3: CASSSLTGQPPYEQYF. CDR3 DNA sequence: TGTGCCAGCAGTTCGCTGACAGGGCAACCGCCCTACGAGCAGTACTTC.

This clonotype was seen only a few times. The J gene is TRBJ2-7, the V gene TRBV6-1; D gene unclear. Germline-derived CDR1 and CDR2 are MNHNS and SASEGT. V was shortened by 0 bases and J by 3 bases, with 15 bases between the two germline ends. The CDR3 runs to 16 residues. The CDR3 DNA follows: TGTGCCAGCAGTGAAGCGCCGGGCCCCACCCTCTACGAGCAGTACTTC. The encoded protein is CASSEAPGPTLYEQYF.

This clonotype was detected many times. The genes are TRBV27 and TRBJ1-2; D is ambiguous. The CDR3 consists of 14 residues. Germline V gives CDR1 MNHEY, CDR2 SMNVEV (reference sequence). Trimming left V 0 bases short and J 4 bases short, with 9 bases between. Here the CDR3 DNA reads TGTGCCAGCAGTTTATCCGCCTCTTCCTATGGCTACACCTTC. Its translation is CASSLSASSYGYTF.

By sample share, this clonotype is medium-sized. This chain uses TRBV6-5 with TRBJ2-1; TRBD2 might be the D (6 bases). V was shortened by 11 bases and J by 6 bases, with 17 bases between the two germline ends. CDR1 MNHEY and CDR2 SVGAGI come from the germline V gene. The CDR3 spans 13 residues. CDR3 sequence: CAAGGQGSNEQFF. CDR3 in DNA: TGTGCCGCCGGGGGTCAAGGCAGCAATGAGCAGTTCTTC.

This clonotype is labeled medium-sized. The V call is TRBV7-9, the J call TRBJ1-4, with D perhaps matching TRBD1 (6 bases). Looked up from germline, CDR1 is SEHNR and CDR2 is FQNEAQ (reference sequence). The V end lost 5 bases, the J end lost 8 bases, and 18 bases lay between the germline ends. CDR3 length: 15 residues. The chain's CDR3 is CASSGIGQSIEKLFF. For the CDR3, the DNA is TGTGCCAGCAGCGGTATTGGACAGAGTATCGAAAAACTGTTTTTT.

By sample share, this clonotype is medium-sized. The chain is built from TRBV19 and TRBJ1-1; D may be TRBD1 (6 bases). From germline, CDR1 is LNHDA and CDR2 SQIVND (reference sequence). Trimming shortened V by 4 bases and J by 4 bases, and 13 bases separated the two germline ends. The CDR3 totals 14 residues. The CDR3 sequence is CASSTRGAGTEAFF. The CDR3 coding sequence is TGTGCCAGTAGTACGCGGGGGGCGGGCACTGAAGCTTTCTTT.

This clonotype is medium-sized in the sample. The rearrangement uses TRBV27 and TRBJ2-1; D is possibly TRBD2 (5 bases). This CDR3 spans 14 amino acids. V lost 1 base, J lost 6 bases, and 10 bases lay in between. Germline-derived CDR1 and CDR2 are MNHEY and SMNVEV (reference sequence). As DNA, the CDR3 is TGTGCCAGCAGTTTATACGAGGGTCGCAATGAGCAGTTCTTC. This translates into CASSLYEGRNEQFF.

The sample holds a few counts of this clonotype. This chain uses TRBV9 with TRBJ2-7; a possible D gene is TRBD2 (5 bases). V lost 1 base, J lost 4 bases, and 9 bases lay in between. The CDR3 is 13 amino acids. The germline gives CDR1 SGDLS, CDR2 YYNGEE. CDR3 bases: TGTGCCAGCAGCGTAACCCCGGGGTACGAGCAGTACTTC. Its translation is CASSVTPGYEQYF. The variable domain in full, completed from reference TRBV9 and TRBJ2-7, reads DSGVTQTPKHLITATGQRVTLRCSPRSGDLSVYWYQQSLDQGLQFLIQYYNGEERAKGNILERFSAQQFPDLHSELNLSSLELGDSALYFCASSVTPGYEQYFGPGTRLTVT.

This clonotype is medium-sized. The V and J genes are TRBV27 and TRBJ2-7, with TRBD2 as a possible D gene (5 bases). Trimming removed 3 bases from V and 6 bases from J, with 15 bases in between. The CDR3 sequence is 14 residues long. Germline V CDR1 and CDR2: MNHEY, SMNVEV (reference sequence). The CDR3 spells CASSFRPRAGEQYF. The CDR3 region has the DNA TGTGCCAGCAGTTTTCGGCCCCGTGCGGGCGAGCAGTACTTC.

By share, this clonotype counts as medium-sized. This chain joins TRBV6-6 and TRBJ2-2; D uncertain. CDR1 MNHNY and CDR2 SVGAGI come from the germline V gene (reference sequence). The CDR3 length is 12 residues. V was cut by 8 bases and J by 5 bases, with 9 bases left in between. The CDR3: CASHLGTGELFF. In nucleotides, the CDR3 is TGTGCCAGCCACTTGGGGACCGGGGAGCTGTTTTTT.

This clonotype occurred a few times. The chain is built from TRBV10-2 and TRBJ2-7, with a tentative D call TRBD2 (5 bases). CDR3 length: 17 residues. Germline-derived CDR1 and CDR2 are WSHSY and SAAADI. V was pared by 7 bases and J by 0 bases, with 22 bases between. The CDR3 sequence is CASTDPAGGANSYEQYF. The CDR3 DNA sequence: TGCGCCAGCACCGACCCCGCTGGAGGCGCGAACTCCTACGAGCAGTACTTC.

In this sample, this clonotype is medium-sized (0.01 to 0.1%). This chain joins TRBV7-9 and TRBJ2-1; TRBD2 agrees at 9 bases. CDR1 and CDR2 from the germline V gene are SEHNR and FQNEAQ (reference sequence). V was clipped by 1 base and J by 10 bases; unmatched bases: 11. The length of the CDR3 is 16 residues. The CDR3 loop is CASSLGGELAGREQFF. In DNA form, the CDR3 reads TGTGCCAGCAGCTTAGGGGGGGAACTAGCGGGCAGAGAGCAGTTCTTC.

By frequency in the sample, this clonotype is medium-sized (0.01 to 0.1%). The chain employs TRBV19 and TRBJ1-5, with TRBD1 matching over 7 bases. The CDR3 spans 15 residues. Trimming cost V 3 bases and J 7 bases; bases outside gene matches: 9. CDR1 is LNHDA, CDR2 SQIVND, per germline (reference sequence). CDR3 in DNA: TGTGCCAGTAGTATGGACAGGTGGGTAGGACAGCCCCAGCATTTT. Its protein is CASSMDRWVGQPQHF. Together with reference TRBV19 and TRBJ1-5, the CDR3 gives the full variable domain: DGGITQSPKYLFRKEGQNVTLSCEQNLNHDAMYWYRQDPGQGLRLIYYSQIVNDFQKGDIAEGYSVSREKKESFPLTVTSAQKNPTAFYLCASSMDRWVGQPQHFGDGTRLSIL.

By share, this clonotype counts as medium-sized (0.01 to 0.1%). The chain is built from TRBV29-1 and TRBJ1-2; possible D gene TRBD1, 6 bases. Trimming pared 3 bases from V and 4 bases from J, leaving 15 bases between. From germline, CDR1 is SQVTM and CDR2 ANQGSEA. This CDR3 is built from 14 residues. The CDR3: CSVDSRGEGYGYTF. For the CDR3, the DNA is TGCAGCGTTGATTCAAGGGGGGAGGGCTATGGCTACACCTTC. Supplemented by reference TRBV29-1 and TRBJ1-2, the full variable domain reads SAVISQKPSRDICQRGTSLTIQCQVDSQVTMMFWYRQQPGQSLTLIATANQGSEATYESGFVIDKFPISRPNLTFSTLTVSNMSPEDSSIYLCSVDSRGEGYGYTFGSGTRLTVV.